Each of the 7 T cell receptor beta chains below was sequenced from the same sample in a study of control samples from healthy donors and cancer patients. Only in-frame clones appear in the TCRdb table, and some are missing; sequencing was by immunoSEQ multiplex PCR. Of roughly 73,000 clones in the sample, 92% were seen once. Sample: blood. Receptors were obtained from a woman aged 60-75 years in good health.

This chain connects TRBV5-1 to TRBJ1-1; D uncertain. This CDR3 is built from 14 residues. Germline V gene lookup returns CDR1 SGHRS and CDR2 YFSETQ. Trimming stripped 1 base from V and 1 base from J, with 8 bases between. The CDR3 region is CASSLSKANTEAFF. The CDR3 DNA follows: TGCGCCAGCAGCTTGTCAAAAGCGAACACTGAAGCTTTCTTT.

This clone was detected only once. This chain uses TRBV29-1 with TRBJ2-3, with D perhaps TRBD1 (6 bases). Trimming took off 1 base at V and 3 bases at J, with 11 bases between the two ends. Germline V lookup: CDR1 SQVTM, CDR2 ANQGSEA. This CDR3 comprises 14 residues. This chain's CDR3 is CSVEGRQGTDTQYF. The CDR3 DNA follows: TGCAGCGTTGAAGGGAGGCAGGGGACAGATACGCAGTATTTT.

The gene calls are TRBV19 and TRBJ2-7, with a possible D match to TRBD1 (7 bases). V gave up 3 bases and J gave up 5 bases, with 14 bases separating them. The CDR3 runs to 14 residues. Germline loops: CDR1 LNHDA, CDR2 SQIVND (reference sequence). The CDR3 DNA is TGTGCCAGTAGTATCCCCAGGGGGGCCCACGAGCAGTACTTC. Its translation is CASSIPRGAHEQYF.

The chain joins TRBV11-2 to TRBJ2-3; 9 bases are a match to TRBD2. Germline V gene lookup returns CDR1 SGHAT and CDR2 FQNNGV. With V trimmed by 5 bases and J by 4 bases, 4 bases remained unmatched. The CDR3 spans 14 residues. The CDR3 DNA is TGTGCCAGCAGCATCGGACTAGCGCCAGATACGCAGTATTTT. Translating it yields CASSIGLAPDTQYF.

In its sample, this clone was seen once. The J gene is TRBJ1-1, the V gene TRBV7-2; D is undetermined. The CDR3 contains 13 residues. The V gene's germline CDR1 is SGHTA and CDR2 FQGNSA. Trimming stripped 2 bases from V and 5 bases from J, with 9 bases between. The CDR3 coding sequence is TGTGCCAGCAGCTTAAACGGCAGAACTGAAGCTTTCTTT. It yields the protein CASSLNGRTEAFF.

The chain uses TRBV12-3 or TRBV12-4 and TRBJ1-2; D is possibly TRBD1 (5 bases). The CDR3 extends over 13 amino acids. V lost 9 bases, J lost 2 bases, and 13 bases lay in between. Here the CDR3 reads CASRVGGNYGYTF. The CDR3 bases are TGTGCCAGTCGAGTGGGGGGGAACTATGGCTACACCTTC.

The chain has TRBV12-3 or TRBV12-4 and TRBJ2-7, with TRBD1 matching 7 bases. This CDR3 has 13 residues. V was pared by 3 bases and J by 3 bases, with 2 bases of the junction left unmatched. The CDR3 bases are TGTGCCAGCAGTTTCAGGGGGAGCTACGAGCAGTACTTC. Residues: CASSFRGSYEQYF.